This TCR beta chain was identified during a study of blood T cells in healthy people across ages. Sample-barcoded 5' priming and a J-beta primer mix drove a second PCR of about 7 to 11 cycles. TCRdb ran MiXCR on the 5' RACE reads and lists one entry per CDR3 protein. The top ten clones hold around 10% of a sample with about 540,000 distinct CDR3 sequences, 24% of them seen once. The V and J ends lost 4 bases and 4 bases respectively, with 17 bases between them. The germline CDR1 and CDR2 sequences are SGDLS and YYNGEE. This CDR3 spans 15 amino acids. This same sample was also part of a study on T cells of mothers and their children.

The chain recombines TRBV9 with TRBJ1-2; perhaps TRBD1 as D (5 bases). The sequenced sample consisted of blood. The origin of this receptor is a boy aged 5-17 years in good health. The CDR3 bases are TGTGCCAGCAGCACCCAAGGCCGGGGCGGCTATGGCTACACCTTC. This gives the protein CASSTQGRGGYGYTF. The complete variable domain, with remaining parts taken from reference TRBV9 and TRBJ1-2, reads DSGVTQTPKHLITATGQRVTLRCSPRSGDLSVYWYQQSLDQGLQFLIQYYNGEERAKGNILERFSAQQFPDLHSELNLSSLELGDSALYFCASSTQGRGGYGYTFGSGTRLTVV.